These T cell receptor beta chains were read from a single sample in a study of CD4+ T cells in melanoma. Clones were sequenced by immunoSEQ multiplex PCR, and TCRdb holds only the in-frame ones, with some missing. The sample holds about 16,000 clones, roughly three quarters seen once. Input material: cells from a culture (not recorded whether cultured in vitro). The source is a human donor with melanoma. The CDR3 runs from the conserved cysteine through the conserved F or W. A D gene is named only where the DNA matches it firmly. The size of a clone is reported for some rows only, either as once, few or many, or as a class for expanded clones.

D gene	J gene	CDR3 length	clone size	V gene	CDR3 DNA	CDR3 protein
TRBD1	TRBJ1-1	14	.	TRBV5-1	TGCGCCAGCAGCCCGGGACAGGGTAACTTCGGAGCTTTCTTT	CASSPGQGNFGAFF
.	TRBJ1-3	13	.	TRBV6-4	TGTGCTCCCGCCCCCAGCTCTGGAAACACCATATATTTT	CAPAPSSGNTIYF
.	TRBJ2-2	13	.	TRBV5-1	TGCGCCAGCAGCTTGAAAGGCACCGGGGAGCTGTTTTTT	CASSLKGTGELFF
TRBD2	TRBJ2-5	13	.	TRBV11-2	TGTGCCAGCAGTCTCGGACTAGTCACGACCCAGTACTTC	CASSLGLVTTQYF
.	TRBJ2-2	12	.	TRBV30	TGTGCCTGGAGTGTACTCCCCGGGGAGCTGTTTTTT	CAWSVLPGELFF
.	TRBJ1-2	16	.	TRBV5-1	TGCGCCAGCAGCTTGGATCCTCGGACATCAACGGGCGGCTACACCTTC	CASSLDPRTSTGGYTF
.	TRBJ1-3	13	once	TRBV7-2	TGTGCCAGCAGCACAGGGTCTGGAAACACCATATATTTT	CASSTGSGNTIYF
TRBD1	TRBJ1-1	15	.	TRBV29-1	TGCAGCGTGGGGGACACCGGGACAGGGTCCACTGAAGCTTTCTTT	CSVGDTGTGSTEAFF
.	TRBJ1-1	14	.	TRBV19	TGTGCCAGTAGTATGCCACAGGGTAGGGCTGAAGCTTTCTTT	CASSMPQGRAEAFF
.	TRBJ2-7	15	.	TRBV7-8	TGTGCCAGCAGCTTGGCCACGGGGTCTACCTACGAGCAGTACTTC	CASSLATGSTYEQYF
.	TRBJ1-1	14	.	TRBV29-1	TGCAGCGTTGAACTCAGGCTTGGGAACACTGAAGCTTTCTTT	CSVELRLGNTEAFF
.	TRBJ2-7	15	few	TRBV7-8	TGTGCCAGCAGCTTAGCGGGGGTGTCCTCCTACGAGCAGTACTTC	CASSLAGVSSYEQYF
TRBD2	TRBJ2-5	14	few	TRBV5-4	TGTGCCAGCAGCCGCGGGGGGGCGGGGGAGACCCAGTACTTC	CASSRGGAGETQYF
TRBD2	TRBJ2-3	17	.	TRBV5-4	TGTGCCAGCAGCCCGGCCGGGGGGGGCCCTACCGCGGATACGCAGTATTTT	CASSPAGGGPTADTQYF
.	TRBJ2-7	13	.	TRBV18	TGTGCCAGCTCACCTCCATCTCTCTACGAGCAGTACTTC	CASSPPSLYEQYF
.	TRBJ1-5	14	once	TRBV2	TGTGCCAGCAGTGAAGGGCCGGGGGCCCTTCGACGACATTTT	CASSEGPGALRRHF
.	TRBJ2-6	13	.	TRBV6-1	TGTGCCAGCCGGGGAGCTGGGGCCAACGTCCTGACTTTC	CASRGAGANVLTF
.	TRBJ1-4	14	once	TRBV6-5	TGTGCCAGCAGTTATGGACAGACTAGGGAAAAACTGTTTTTT	CASSYGQTREKLFF
.	TRBJ1-2	11	.	TRBV2	TGTGCCAGCAGTGGAAGCTATGGCTACACCTTC	CASSGSYGYTF
.	TRBJ1-5	16	.	TRBV28	TGTGCCAGCAGCCATTACGGGCGAGGGAGCAATCAGCCCCAGCATTTT	CASSHYGRGSNQPQHF
.	TRBJ1-2	13	.	TRBV7-2	TGTGCCAGCAGCTTATTAACAGCCTATGGCTACACCTTC	CASSLLTAYGYTF
.	TRBJ1-2	13	.	TRBV7-8	TGTGCCAGCAGCTTAGATATTAACTATGGCTACACCTTC	CASSLDINYGYTF
.	TRBJ1-4	13	few	TRBV6-5	TGTGCCAGCAGACAGGGTCCCAATGAAAAACTGTTTTTT	CASRQGPNEKLFF
.	TRBJ2-7	13	.	TRBV21-1	TGTGCCAGCAGCAGCTTCCCTTCGTACGAGCAGTACTTC	CASSSFPSYEQYF
TRBD1	TRBJ1-2	11	once	TRBV30	TGTGCCTGGGGACAGGGTGGGGGCTACACCTTC	CAWGQGGGYTF
TRBD2	TRBJ2-3	14	.	TRBV6-5	TGTGCCAGCAGTTACCGGGGGGGCGGAGATACGCAGTATTTT	CASSYRGGGDTQYF
TRBD1	TRBJ1-2	15	.	TRBV6-1	TGTGCCAACCAGCCACCGGGACAGAGAAACTATGGCTACACCTTC	CANQPPGQRNYGYTF
TRBD1	TRBJ1-4	17	.	TRBV7-9	TGTGCCAGCAGCCTGCCGGGACAGGGGAGGTTATTTGAAAAACTGTTTTTT	CASSLPGQGRLFEKLFF
TRBD1	TRBJ1-4	14	once	TRBV29-1	TGCAGCGCGGGGCCAGGGGGCCTAAATGAAAAACTGTTTTTT	CSAGPGGLNEKLFF
.	TRBJ1-2	14	.	TRBV18	TGTGCCAGCCACGGGCCGGCGAATCCTTATGGCTACACCTTC	CASHGPANPYGYTF
.	TRBJ1-3	11	.	TRBV20-1	TGCAGTGCTAGATTAGGACAGAGGATATATTTT	CSARLGQRIYF
.	TRBJ2-7	14	.	TRBV7-9	TGTGCCAGCAGCCGGGACGGAGTCTCCTACGAGCAGTACTTC	CASSRDGVSYEQYF
.	TRBJ1-6	15	.	TRBV7-9	TGTGCCAGCAGCTTAGTCTTGGCAGGATACTCACCCCTCCACTTT	CASSLVLAGYSPLHF
.	TRBJ1-1	18	.	TRBV25-1	TGTGCCAGCAGTGAACTAGGGGAGGGAGTAAGGGGGAACACTGAAGCTTTCTTT	CASSELGEGVRGNTEAFF
.	TRBJ2-3	13	.	TRBV30	TGTGCCTGGAGTTACTGGGGCACAGATACGCAGTATTTT	CAWSYWGTDTQYF
.	TRBJ2-5	13	.	TRBV5-4	TGTGCCAGCAGCTTGGCCTTTCGTGAGACCCAGTACTTC	CASSLAFRETQYF
.	TRBJ2-5	12	.	TRBV5-1	TGCGCCAGCAAGGCGGGGCAAGAGACCCAGTACTTC	CASKAGQETQYF
.	TRBJ1-2	14	.	TRBV19	TGTGCCAGTAAGGCAGCGCGACACCACTATGGCTACACCTTC	CASKAARHHYGYTF
.	TRBJ2-7	14	.	TRBV5-1	TGCGCCAGTAGGACTGCAGGGGACCTGGGGGGGCAGTACTTC	CASRTAGDLGGQYF
TRBD2	TRBJ2-1	15	.	TRBV5-1	TGCGCCAGCAGCTCACGGGGGGGGGATTACAATGAGCAGTTCTTC	CASSSRGGDYNEQFF
.	TRBJ1-2	13	.	TRBV19	TGTGCCAGTAGTATCTTGCCCGATCGTGGCTACACCTTC	CASSILPDRGYTF
TRBD1	TRBJ1-1	14	.	TRBV10-2	TGCGCCAGTTGCCGGGACAGGGCGGCAACTGAAGCTTTCTTT	CASCRDRAATEAFF
.	TRBJ1-4	14	.	TRBV28	TGTGCCAGCAGTGGTGGGGGGCGGAGCGAAAAACTGTTTTTT	CASSGGGRSEKLFF
TRBD2	TRBJ2-3	13	few	TRBV10-3	TGTGCCATCGGGGGGACTAGTTGGGATACGCAGTATTTT	CAIGGTSWDTQYF
.	TRBJ2-1	14	.	TRBV7-9	TGTGCCAGCAGCTCTCGAAGGTGGTACAATGAGCAGTTCTTC	CASSSRRWYNEQFF
.	TRBJ1-5	15	.	TRBV19	TGTGCCAGTAGTGGAATGGGGGGAAGCAATCAGCCCCAGCATTTT	CASSGMGGSNQPQHF